One sample yielded the 5 T cell receptor beta chains listed below, sequenced in a study of blood T cell repertoires in COVID-19. Libraries were prepared by immunoSEQ multiplex PCR; TCRdb keeps only in-frame clonotypes and omits some of them. The table shows hundreds of thousands of clones, with roughly 87% occurring only once. Sequenced: peripheral blood. These receptors were collected from a human donor in a cohort sampled during active COVID-19.

The chain couples TRBV30 to TRBJ1-6, with a possible D match to TRBD1 (5 bases). Per germline, CDR1 GTSNPN and CDR2 SVGIG (reference sequence). This CDR3 has 14 amino acids. The V and J ends lost 2 bases and 8 bases respectively, with 13 bases between them. The CDR3 loop reads CAWSYQGSHSPLHF. For the CDR3, the DNA is TGTGCCTGGAGTTATCAGGGTTCTCATTCACCCCTCCACTTT.

The rearrangement links TRBV28 to TRBJ1-1; no firm D call. Trimming pared 2 bases from V and 7 bases from J, leaving 8 bases between. CDR1 and CDR2 from the germline V gene are MDHEN and SYDVKM. The CDR3 extends over 12 amino acids. CDR3 sequence: CASSLRRVEAFF. The DNA of the CDR3 is TGTGCCAGCAGTTTAAGGAGGGTTGAAGCTTTCTTT.

A single count supports this clone. V is TRBV7-2 and J is TRBJ1-5; no clear D gene. This CDR3 region has 15 residues. The germline V and J ends were trimmed by 2 bases and 1 base, with 9 bases remaining between them. CDR1 is SGHTA and CDR2 is FQGNSA in the germline V gene. The CDR3 region has the DNA TGTGCCAGCAGCTTATTTGGCAGAAGCAATCAGCCCCAGCATTTT. This encodes CASSLFGRSNQPQHF.

This chain connects TRBV4-1 to TRBJ1-2, with D unresolved. V was trimmed by 0 bases and J by 1 base, leaving 6 bases between them. The CDR3 runs to 14 residues. The germline gives CDR1 MGHRA, CDR2 YSYEKL. The CDR3 sequence: CASSQDSINYGYTF. CDR3 in DNA: TGCGCCAGCAGCCAAGATAGCATTAACTATGGCTACACCTTC.

V usage is TRBV6-6 and J usage is TRBJ1-2; TRBD1 agrees at 7 bases. This CDR3 is 15 amino acids long. Trimming at V came to 5 bases and at J to 9 bases, leaving 15 bases not matched to a gene. The germline gives CDR1 MNHNY, CDR2 SVGAGI (reference sequence). The CDR3: CASSPRFRDRISYTF. The CDR3 DNA sequence: TGTGCCAGCAGTCCCCGATTCCGGGACAGAATAAGCTACACCTTC.